Below are 24 T cell receptor beta chains sequenced from a single sample in a study of T-cell memory formation after mild COVID-19. TCRdb reprocessed the 5' RACE reads with MiXCR, giving one entry per CDR3 protein. There are 300,000 to 400,000 distinct CDR3 sequences in the sample; under 30% occur only once, and roughly 14% lies in the top ten. Sequencing was done on a sample of PBMCs or a T cell subset sorted from them (not recorded which). These receptors originate from an adult woman who had mild COVID-19 (a few samples of this study predate the infection). Cell type and time point are not known.

The rearrangement links TRBV5-4 to TRBJ2-2; D unresolved. Trimming shortened V by 2 bases and J by 7 bases, and 9 bases separated the two germline ends. CDR3 length: 13 amino acids. Germline V lookup: CDR1 SGHNT, CDR2 YYREEE (reference sequence). This CDR3 is CASSFQDGGELFF. CDR3 sequence (DNA): TGTGCCAGCAGCTTCCAGGACGGCGGGGAGCTGTTTTTT.

The chain couples TRBV9 to TRBJ1-2; D possibly corresponds to TRBD1 (5 bases). This CDR3 has 12 residues. CDR1 is SGDLS and CDR2 is YYNGEE in the germline V gene. Trimming cost V 0 bases and J 11 bases, with 11 bases left between them. This CDR3 reads CASSVEEGKYTF. CDR3 DNA: TGTGCCAGCAGCGTAGAAGAGGGGAAGTACACCTTC. The full variable domain, in which reference TRBV9 and TRBJ1-2 provide the parts outside the CDR3, is DSGVTQTPKHLITATGQRVTLRCSPRSGDLSVYWYQQSLDQGLQFLIQYYNGEERAKGNILERFSAQQFPDLHSELNLSSLELGDSALYFCASSVEEGKYTFGSGTRLTVV.

This clonotype was counted between two and nine times. CDR3 in DNA: TGTGCCAGCAGACCGACAGGGTCGAACGAGCAGTACTTC. This translates into CASRPTGSNEQYF. The chain combines TRBV11-2 with TRBJ2-7, with 7 bases lining up with TRBD1. Germline CDR1 is SGHAT and CDR2 is FQNNGV. The V and J ends lost 6 bases and 5 bases, in that order; junction bases with no gene match: 7. The CDR3 totals 13 residues.

The chain employs TRBV7-2 and TRBJ2-1; 15 bases agree with TRBD2. This CDR3 is 18 amino acids long. Germline V gene sequence: CDR1 SGHTA, CDR2 FQGNSA. V gave up 4 bases and J gave up 8 bases; unmatched junction bases: 12. The CDR3 bases are TGTGCCAGCAGCTGGACTAGCGGGGGGGACAACCTGTTCTATGAGCAGTTCTTC. Its protein product is CASSWTSGGDNLFYEQFF.

The V and J genes are TRBV12-3 or TRBV12-4 and TRBJ2-7; 12 bases are shared with TRBD2. V shed 1 base and J 0 bases; nucleotides not matched to a gene: 7. The CDR3 runs 18 residues. The CDR3 is CASSLVPGTSGFSYEQYF. CDR3 sequence (DNA): TGTGCCAGCAGTTTAGTTCCCGGGACTAGCGGGTTCTCCTACGAGCAGTACTTC.

The rearrangement links TRBV3-1 to TRBJ1-2; no clear D. The germline V and J ends were trimmed by 1 base and 4 bases, with 10 bases remaining between them. This CDR3 contains 14 residues. Germline V gene data show CDR1 as LGHDT and CDR2 as YNNKEL (reference sequence). CDR3 amino acids: CASSQVTESYGYTF. As DNA, the CDR3 is TGTGCCAGCAGCCAAGTGACGGAGTCCTATGGCTACACCTTC.

This clonotype was counted only a few times. V usage is TRBV12-3 or TRBV12-4 and J usage is TRBJ2-7; 11 positions match TRBD2. The V segment lost 5 bases and the J segment 6 bases; nucleotides outside the gene matches: 12. The CDR3 totals 16 residues. The CDR3 loop is CASSARGSGRALEQYF. CDR3 in DNA: TGTGCCAGCAGTGCCCGCGGTAGCGGGAGGGCCCTCGAGCAGTACTTC.

The rearrangement uses TRBV10-3 and TRBJ1-1, with D possibly TRBD1 on 6 matching bases. The ends were cut back, 10 bases at V and 2 bases at J, with 14 bases in the middle. The V gene's germline CDR1 is ENHRY and CDR2 SYGVKD. CDR3 size: 13 residues. The CDR3 loop reads CATQDSFNTEAFF. CDR3 coding DNA: TGTGCCACCCAGGACAGCTTCAACACTGAAGCTTTCTTT.

The J gene is TRBJ2-2, the V gene TRBV12-3 or TRBV12-4; D might be TRBD2 (5 bases). V lost 6 bases, J lost 4 bases, and 9 bases lay in between. The CDR3 loop spans 13 amino acids. The CDR3 DNA sequence: TGTGCCAGCAGACTAGTGTTCACCGGGGAGCTGTTTTTT. Translation: CASRLVFTGELFF.

This clonotype was counted between two and nine times. V usage is TRBV2 and J usage is TRBJ2-7; D perhaps matches TRBD2 (6 bases). Germline V gene lookup returns CDR1 SNHLY and CDR2 FYNNEI. Trimming took off 10 bases at V and 5 bases at J, with 18 bases between the two ends. CDR3 length: 13 amino acids. The CDR3 region is CATQWLAIDEQYF. In DNA, the CDR3 is TGTGCCACCCAGTGGCTAGCGATTGACGAGCAGTACTTC.

This clonotype was detected only a few times. The germline gene is not matched at one end of the junction; a read error may be the cause. The chain couples TRBV20-1 to TRBJ2-6, with D unresolved. The length of the CDR3 is 13 residues. The germline gives CDR1 DFQATT, CDR2 SNEGSKA (reference sequence). CDR3 DNA: TGCAGCGCTAGGGCGATTATCTTAAGCGTCCTGACTTTC. It yields the protein CSARAIILSVLTF.

The chain uses TRBV7-3 and TRBJ2-3; the D gene is possibly TRBD2 (5 bases). Trimming removed 6 bases at V and 4 bases at J, with 8 bases between. In germline, CDR1 is SGHTA, CDR2 FQGTGA. The CDR3 extends over 12 amino acids. Here the CDR3 reads CASSRGSDTQYF. The DNA of the CDR3 is TGTGCCAGCAGTCGGGGATCAGATACGCAGTATTTT.

The chain combines TRBV2 with TRBJ2-3; D gene uncertain. V lost 6 bases to trimming and J lost 4 bases, with 8 bases between them. CDR1 is SNHLY and CDR2 is FYNNEI in the germline V gene. This CDR3 spans 12 amino acids. The DNA for the CDR3 is TGTGCCAGCAGGGATCTTCCAGATACGCAGTATTTT. Its translation: CASRDLPDTQYF. The variable domain in full, with the rest retrieved from reference TRBV2 and TRBJ2-3, is EPEVTQTPSHQVTQMGQEVILRCVPISNHLYFYWYRQILGQKVEFLVSFYNNEISEKSEIFDDQFSVERPDGSNFTLKIRSTKLEDSAMYFCASRDLPDTQYFGPGTRLTVL.

This clonotype has more than one count but fewer than ten. The V gene is TRBV15, the J gene TRBJ1-2; the match to TRBD1 covers 10 bases. The CDR3 is made up of 16 amino acids. CDR1 is LNHNV, CDR2 YYDKDF, per germline (reference sequence). V trimming: 0 bases; J trimming: 8 bases; junction bases outside the gene matches: 9. As DNA, the CDR3 is TGTGCCACCAGCAGAGATCGGGACAGGGGCCGTCAGGGCTACACCTTC. This codes for CATSRDRDRGRQGYTF.

The chain combines TRBV5-6 with TRBJ1-4, with D perhaps matching TRBD1 (6 bases). V shed 3 bases and J shed 7 bases, with 13 bases lying between them. Germline loops: CDR1 SGHDT, CDR2 YYEEEE. The CDR3 has 14 residues. CDR3 nucleotide sequence: TGTGCCAGCAGCTGGAGGGGGTTGAGTGAAAAACTGTTTTTT. Residues: CASSWRGLSEKLFF.

V and J are TRBV6-2 or TRBV6-3 and TRBJ2-3; D is possibly TRBD2 (6 bases). CDR1 MNHEY and CDR2 SVGEGT come from the germline V gene. The ends were cut back, 8 bases at V and 1 base at J, with 13 bases in the middle. The CDR3 is made up of 14 amino acids. The CDR3 here is CASGTASGTDTQYF. CDR3 coding DNA: TGTGCCAGCGGGACTGCCTCTGGCACAGATACGCAGTATTTT.

The chain has TRBV12-3 or TRBV12-4 and TRBJ2-2; 9 bases align to TRBD1. The CDR3 is made up of 15 amino acids. Trimming took 2 bases from V and 6 from J; bases not matched to a gene: 4. The DNA for the CDR3 is TGTGCCAGCAGTTTAAGGTGGACAGGGGCCGGGGAGCTGTTTTTT. It is translated as CASSLRWTGAGELFF.

The chain has TRBV20-1 and TRBJ2-7; D not resolved. The CDR3 spans 10 residues. V lost 7 bases and J 2 bases, leaving 6 bases between the germline ends. Per the germline V gene, CDR1 is DFQATT and CDR2 is SNEGSKA (reference sequence). The CDR3 region has the DNA TGCAGTGAAAAGCCCTACGAGCAGTACTTC. It is translated as CSEKPYEQYF.

The chain couples TRBV10-3 to TRBJ2-1; possible D gene TRBD2, 5 bases. The CDR3 runs to 14 residues. Germline V gene data show CDR1 as ENHRY and CDR2 as SYGVKD. Trimming took 11 bases from V and 0 from J, leaving 14 bases between them. In DNA form, the CDR3 reads TGTGCCTCCGGACTTACCAGCTCCTACAATGAGCAGTTCTTC. Its translation is CASGLTSSYNEQFF.

In this sample, this clonotype turned up many times. The rearrangement joins TRBV6-5 to TRBJ2-1; the D gene is possibly TRBD2 (6 bases). Per the germline V gene, CDR1 is MNHEY and CDR2 is SVGAGI. The CDR3 runs to 17 residues. V gave up 5 bases and J gave up 0 bases, with 17 bases separating them. The CDR3: CASSEDFAGSSYNEQFF. The CDR3, as DNA: TGTGCCAGCAGTGAAGACTTCGCGGGGAGCTCCTACAATGAGCAGTTCTTC.

The chain has TRBV2 and TRBJ2-2, with 7 bases matching TRBD1. In germline, CDR1 is SNHLY, CDR2 FYNNEI. The CDR3 is 16 residues long. Unmatched junction bases numbered 8, after V lost 7 bases and J lost 0 bases. The CDR3 bases are TGTGCCAGCAAAAGAGGGACAGCCGCGAACACCGGGGAGCTGTTTTTT. Its translation: CASKRGTAANTGELFF.

V is TRBV7-6 and J is TRBJ2-1, with a tentative D call TRBD2 (5 bases). The CDR3 consists of 13 residues. Trimming shortened V by 5 bases and J by 8 bases, and 13 bases separated the two germline ends. Germline values: CDR1 SGHVS, CDR2 FNYEAQ. The CDR3 region is CASSARTGDEQFF. The CDR3 nucleotides read TGTGCCAGCAGCGCTCGGACCGGGGATGAGCAGTTCTTC.

This clonotype was picked up a small number of times. The V call is TRBV6-5, the J call TRBJ1-2; unclear D gene. The CDR3 has 13 residues. V was shortened by 0 bases and J by 7 bases, with 9 bases between the two germline ends. Looked up from germline, CDR1 is MNHEY and CDR2 is SVGAGI. The CDR3 loop is CASSYSLKAGYTF. The DNA of the CDR3 is TGTGCCAGCAGTTACTCGTTAAAGGCTGGCTACACCTTC.

As to this clonotype: As the CDR3 is not closed by the conserved phenylalanine or tryptophan, this likely results from a read error. This chain uses TRBV5-1 with TRBJ2-1; TRBD2 matches 10 bases. Germline lookup yields CDR1 SGHRS and CDR2 YFSETQ. This CDR3 has 14 amino acids. Losses at the gene ends were 4 bases for V and 5 bases for J; bases not matched to a gene: 3. CDR3 sequence (DNA): TGCGCCAGCAGCCTACTAGCGGGACACAATGAGCAGTTCTTA. Its translation is CASSLLAGHNEQFL.